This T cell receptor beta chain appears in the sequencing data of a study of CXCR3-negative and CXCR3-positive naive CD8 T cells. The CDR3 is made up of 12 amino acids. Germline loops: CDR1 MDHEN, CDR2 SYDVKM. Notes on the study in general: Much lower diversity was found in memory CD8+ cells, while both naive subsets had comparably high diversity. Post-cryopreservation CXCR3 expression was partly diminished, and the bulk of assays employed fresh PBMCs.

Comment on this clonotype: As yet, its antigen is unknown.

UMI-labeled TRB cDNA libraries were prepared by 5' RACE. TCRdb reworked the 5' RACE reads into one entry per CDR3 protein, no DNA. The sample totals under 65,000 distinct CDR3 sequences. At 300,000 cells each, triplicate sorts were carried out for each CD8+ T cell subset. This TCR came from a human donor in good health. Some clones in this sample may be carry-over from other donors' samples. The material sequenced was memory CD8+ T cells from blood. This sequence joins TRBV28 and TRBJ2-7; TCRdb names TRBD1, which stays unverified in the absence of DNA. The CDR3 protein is CASTTRGDEQYF. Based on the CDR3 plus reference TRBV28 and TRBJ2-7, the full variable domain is DVKVTQSSRYLVKRTGEKVFLECVQDMDHENMFWYRQDPGLGLRLIYFSYDVKMKEKGDIPEGYSVSREKKERFSLILESASTNQTSMYLCASTTRGDEQYFGPGTRLTVT.